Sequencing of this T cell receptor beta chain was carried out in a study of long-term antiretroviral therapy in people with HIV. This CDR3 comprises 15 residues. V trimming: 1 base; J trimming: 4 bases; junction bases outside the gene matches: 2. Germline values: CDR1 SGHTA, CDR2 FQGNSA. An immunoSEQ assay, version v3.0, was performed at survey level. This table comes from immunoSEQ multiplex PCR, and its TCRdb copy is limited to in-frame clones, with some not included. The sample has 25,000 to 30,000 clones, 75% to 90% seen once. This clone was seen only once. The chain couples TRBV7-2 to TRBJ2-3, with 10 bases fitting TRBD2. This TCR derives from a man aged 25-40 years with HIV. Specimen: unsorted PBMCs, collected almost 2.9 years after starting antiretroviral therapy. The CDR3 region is CASSLVSGGADTQYF. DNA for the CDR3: TGTGCCAGCAGCTTAGTGAGCGGGGGGGCAGATACGCAGTATTTT.